Each of the 11 T cell receptor beta chains below was sequenced from the same sample in a study of Graves' ophthalmopathy and Graves' hyperthyroidism (dated by TCRdb to about 2018). Instrument used: Illumina HiSeq 2000. For repertoire sequencing, TCR beta CDR3 regions were amplified from RNA transcripts. The first round of RT-PCR was done with HTBI primers and the Qiagen OneStep RT-PCR kit, and was followed by a second round of multiplex PCR, then size selection and purification. TCRdb passed the public sequencing reads through fastp at Q25 and MiXCR, retaining productive beta sequences. Each CDR3 protein appears once, grouped with its most common genes and DNA. The sample data list 650,000 to 800,000 distinct CDR3 sequences, and about 41% of these were observed just once. The top ten clonotypes cover more than 2.5% of the sample. Specimen: peripheral blood. These receptors all stem from an adult man with Graves' ophthalmopathy.

This clonotype showed up many times. This chain's CDR3 is CSVETGKGDEQYF. The CDR3 DNA is TGCAGCGTTGAAACAGGGAAAGGAGACGAGCAGTACTTC. The chain has TRBV29-1 and TRBJ2-7, with D perhaps TRBD1 (6 bases). Per germline, CDR1 SQVTM and CDR2 ANQGSEA. V was clipped by 2 bases and J by 5 bases, with 13 bases between them. This CDR3 contains 13 residues.

Of note for this clonotype: This sequence may be a read error, since a much larger clone differs from it by one base. The chain employs TRBV11-2 and TRBJ1-2; TRBD1 matches 7 bases. This CDR3 contains 14 residues. Germline V gives CDR1 SGHAT, CDR2 FQNNGV. CDR3 sequence reads: CTSSRDSNNYGYTF. The CDR3 DNA sequence: TGTACCAGCAGCCGGGACAGCAATAACTATGGCTACACCTTC.

About this clonotype itself: This could be a read error, since a much larger clone is one nucleotide away. The rearrangement joins TRBV2 to TRBJ1-1; tentatively, D is TRBD1 (5 bases). This CDR3 is built from 14 residues. CDR1 and CDR2 (germline): SNHLY, FYNNEI. The V end was cut by 10 bases, the J end by 1 base, with 16 bases between. The CDR3 protein is CATRRGPRNTEAFF. CDR3 in DNA: TGTGCCACCCGACGGGGACCTCGGAACACTGAAGCTTTCTTT.

The chain recombines TRBV29-1 with TRBJ1-3; D uncertain. The CDR3 consists of 12 residues. Germline CDR1 is SQVTM and CDR2 is ANQGSEA. The V gene lost 3 bases and the J gene lost 7 bases, with 10 bases spanning the gap. CDR3 sequence reads: CSVEEVTNTIYF. Here the CDR3 DNA reads TGCAGCGTTGAGGAGGTCACTAACACCATATATTTT.

The chain uses TRBV6-1 and TRBJ1-5; the match to TRBD1 covers 7 bases. Germline CDR1 and CDR2: MNHNS and SASEGT. V lost 0 bases, J lost 5 bases, and 4 bases stayed unmatched. The CDR3 totals 15 residues. The CDR3 DNA reads as TGTGCCAGCAGTGAAGCTGGACAGGTCTATCAGCCCCAGCATTTT. It translates to CASSEAGQVYQPQHF.

This clonotype was found a few times. The chain joins TRBV6-6 to TRBJ2-7, with TRBD2 identical over 11 bases. Germline-derived CDR1 and CDR2 are MNHNY and SVGAGI (reference sequence). The CDR3 consists of 16 residues. Losses at the gene ends were 1 base for V and 1 base for J; bases not matched to a gene: 3. Written as DNA, the CDR3 is TGTGCCAGCAGTTACTTAGGGACTAGCGGATCCTACGAGCAGTACTTC. It is translated as CASSYLGTSGSYEQYF.

Many counts were recorded for this clonotype. The rearrangement links TRBV5-1 to TRBJ2-7; a possible D gene is TRBD1 (7 bases). CDR3 length: 14 amino acids. V lost 5 bases, J lost 4 bases, and 16 bases lay in between. CDR1 SGHRS and CDR2 YFSETQ come from the germline V gene. Here the CDR3 DNA reads TGCGCCAGCAGAAGGGACAGTGGGACTTACGAGCAGTACTTC. Amino acid sequence: CASRRDSGTYEQYF.

The genes are TRBV7-2 and TRBJ1-2; no definite D call. V was pared by 5 bases and J by 4 bases, with 14 bases between. Germline assignment: CDR1 SGHTA and CDR2 FQGNSA. The CDR3 has 14 residues. CDR3 sequence (DNA): TGTGCCAGCAGCCCCATTCCCCCCGTCTATGGCTACACCTTC. It is translated as CASSPIPPVYGYTF.

Note on this clonotype: A much larger clone differs from this one at a single base, so this may be a read error. The chain links TRBV20-1 to TRBJ2-7; D may be TRBD2 (5 bases). Germline CDR1 DFQATT, CDR2 SNEGSKA (reference sequence). This CDR3 has 11 amino acids. The CDR3 spells CSASGGYERYF. The CDR3 DNA is TGCAGTGCAAGCGGCGGCTACGAGCGGTACTTC.

Points on this clonotype: Given a much more abundant clone one base away, this may be a read error. The chain couples TRBV5-1 to TRBJ1-1, with TRBD1 matching over 8 bases. Germline V gene data show CDR1 as SGHRS and CDR2 as YFSETQ. The CDR3 sequence is 15 residues long. V lost 3 bases to trimming and J lost 4 bases; unmatched junction nucleotides: 8. CDR3 sequence: CASSSPGGGSTEAFF. As DNA, the CDR3 is TGCGCCAGCAGCTCGCCAGGGGGCGGCAGCACTGAAGCTTTCTTT.

This clonotype turned up a few times. The CDR3 reads CASSRGGAGNTIYF. DNA of the CDR3: TGTGCCAGCAGTCGTGGGGGGGCCGGAAACACCATATATTTT. This chain connects TRBV5-5 to TRBJ1-3, with D tentatively TRBD1 (6 bases). Trimming removed 5 bases from V and 4 bases from J, with 13 bases in between. The CDR3 has 14 amino acids. Germline-derived CDR1 and CDR2 are SGHKS and YYEKEE (reference sequence).